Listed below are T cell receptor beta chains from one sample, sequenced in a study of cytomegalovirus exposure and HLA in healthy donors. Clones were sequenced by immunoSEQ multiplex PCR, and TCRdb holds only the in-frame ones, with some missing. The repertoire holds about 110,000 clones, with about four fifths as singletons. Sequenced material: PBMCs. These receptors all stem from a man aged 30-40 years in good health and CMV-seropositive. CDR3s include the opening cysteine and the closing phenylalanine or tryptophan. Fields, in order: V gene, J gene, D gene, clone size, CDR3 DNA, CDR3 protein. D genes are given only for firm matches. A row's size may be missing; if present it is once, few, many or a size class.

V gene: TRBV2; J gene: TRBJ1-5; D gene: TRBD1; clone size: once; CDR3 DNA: TGTGCCAGCAGCAGGGACAGGGAGCAGCCCCAGCATTTT; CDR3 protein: CASSRDREQPQHF
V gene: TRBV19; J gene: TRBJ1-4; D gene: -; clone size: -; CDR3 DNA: TGTGCCAGTAGGCCCGGTGCTAACAGGGTGGGAGAAAAACTGTTTTTT; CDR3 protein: CASRPGANRVGEKLFF
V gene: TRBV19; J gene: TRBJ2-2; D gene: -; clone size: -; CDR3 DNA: TGTGCCAGTAGTATAGATGACAGCCAAACCGGGGAGCTGTTTTTT; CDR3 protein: CASSIDDSQTGELFF
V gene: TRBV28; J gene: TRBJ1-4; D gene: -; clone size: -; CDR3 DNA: TGTGCCAGCAGTTTAGGCGGCGAAGGAAATGAAAAACTGTTTTTT; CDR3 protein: CASSLGGEGNEKLFF
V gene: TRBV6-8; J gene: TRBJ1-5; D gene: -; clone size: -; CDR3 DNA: TGTGCCAGCCTGCGGGGGACAATATATCTCGACATGGATTTT; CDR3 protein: CASLRGTIYLDMDF
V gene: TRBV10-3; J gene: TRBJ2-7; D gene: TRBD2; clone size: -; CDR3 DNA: TGTGCCACCCCGTATGGGAAGGATGGGGAGGGGAATTTC; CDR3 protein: CATPYGKDGEGNF
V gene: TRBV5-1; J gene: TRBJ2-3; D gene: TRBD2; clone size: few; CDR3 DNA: TGCGCCAGCAGCTTACTAGCGGGAGCGACAGATACGCAGTATTTT; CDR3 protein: CASSLLAGATDTQYF
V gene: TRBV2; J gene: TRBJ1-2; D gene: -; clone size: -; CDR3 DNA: TGTGCCAGCAGTGACAGAGTACAGCCTAACTATGGCTACACCTTC; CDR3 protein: CASSDRVQPNYGYTF
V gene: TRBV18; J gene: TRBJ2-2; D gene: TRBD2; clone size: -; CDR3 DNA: TGTGCCAGCTCCCTAGGACTAGCGGGGCCGAACACCGGGGAGCTGTTTTTT; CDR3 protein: CASSLGLAGPNTGELFF
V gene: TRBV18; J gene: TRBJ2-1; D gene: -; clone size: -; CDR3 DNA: TGTGCCAGCTCACTGGTGGGGCGATACAATGAGCAGTTCTTC; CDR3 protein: CASSLVGRYNEQFF
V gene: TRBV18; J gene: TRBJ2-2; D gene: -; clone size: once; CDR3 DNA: TGTGCCAGCTCACCTCTCAACACCGGGGAGCTGTTTTTT; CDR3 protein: CASSPLNTGELFF
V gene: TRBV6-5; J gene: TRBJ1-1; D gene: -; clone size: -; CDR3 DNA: TGTGCCAGCAGTTACAGGCGGAGGGCAACTGAAGCTTTCTTT; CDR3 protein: CASSYRRRATEAFF
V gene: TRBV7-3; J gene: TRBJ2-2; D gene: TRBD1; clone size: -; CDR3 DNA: TGTGCCAGCAGCTGGGACAGGGGGCTAGACGGGGAGCTGTTTTTT; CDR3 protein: CASSWDRGLDGELFF
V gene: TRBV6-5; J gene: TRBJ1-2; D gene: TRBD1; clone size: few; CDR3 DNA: TGTGCCAGCAGTTCCCTGGGACAGGGGAACTATGGCTACACCTTC; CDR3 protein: CASSSLGQGNYGYTF
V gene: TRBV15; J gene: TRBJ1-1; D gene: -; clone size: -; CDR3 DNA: TGTGCCACCAGCAGAATCTCTTTCTCCACTGAAGCTTTCTTT; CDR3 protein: CATSRISFSTEAFF
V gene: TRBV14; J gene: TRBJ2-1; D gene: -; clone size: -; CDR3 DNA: TGTGCCAGCAAGGGCAGGGATTACAATGAGCAGTTCTTC; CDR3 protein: CASKGRDYNEQFF
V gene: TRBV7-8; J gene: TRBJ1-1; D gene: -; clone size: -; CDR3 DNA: TGTGCCAGCAGCTGGACAGTGAACACTGAAGCTTTCTTT; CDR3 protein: CASSWTVNTEAFF
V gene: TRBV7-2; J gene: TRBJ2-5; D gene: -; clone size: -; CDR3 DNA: TGTGCCAGCAGCTTTATTGACATGGTCCAAAAGACCCAGTACTTC; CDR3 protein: CASSFIDMVQKTQYF
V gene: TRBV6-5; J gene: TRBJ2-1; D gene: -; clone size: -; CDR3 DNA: TGTGCCAGCAGTCGTGACTCATACAATGAGCAGTTCTTC; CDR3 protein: CASSRDSYNEQFF